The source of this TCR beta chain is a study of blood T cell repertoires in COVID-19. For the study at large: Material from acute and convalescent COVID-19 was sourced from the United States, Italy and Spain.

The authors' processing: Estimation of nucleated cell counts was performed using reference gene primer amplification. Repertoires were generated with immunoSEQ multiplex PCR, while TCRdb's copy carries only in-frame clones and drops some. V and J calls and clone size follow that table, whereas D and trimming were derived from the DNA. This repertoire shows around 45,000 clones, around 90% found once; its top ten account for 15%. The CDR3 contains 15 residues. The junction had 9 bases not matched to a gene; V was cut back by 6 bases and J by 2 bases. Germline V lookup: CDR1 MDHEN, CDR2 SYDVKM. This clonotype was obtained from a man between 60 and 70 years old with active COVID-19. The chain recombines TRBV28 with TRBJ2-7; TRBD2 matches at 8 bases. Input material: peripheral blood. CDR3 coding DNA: TGTGCCAGCAGACCTAGCGGGCAACTTACCTACGAGCAGTACTTC. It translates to CASRPSGQLTYEQYF.